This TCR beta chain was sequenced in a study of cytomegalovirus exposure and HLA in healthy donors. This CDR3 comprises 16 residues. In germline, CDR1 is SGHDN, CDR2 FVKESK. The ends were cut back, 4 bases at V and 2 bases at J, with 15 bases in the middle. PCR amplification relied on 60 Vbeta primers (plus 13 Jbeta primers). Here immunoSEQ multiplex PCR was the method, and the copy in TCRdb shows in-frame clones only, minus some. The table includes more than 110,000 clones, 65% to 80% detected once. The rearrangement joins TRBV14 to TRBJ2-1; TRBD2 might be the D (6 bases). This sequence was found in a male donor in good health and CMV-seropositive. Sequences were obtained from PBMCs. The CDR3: CASSLISAGTYNEQFF. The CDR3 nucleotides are TGTGCCAGCAGCCTAATTTCGGCGGGGACCTACAATGAGCAGTTCTTC.